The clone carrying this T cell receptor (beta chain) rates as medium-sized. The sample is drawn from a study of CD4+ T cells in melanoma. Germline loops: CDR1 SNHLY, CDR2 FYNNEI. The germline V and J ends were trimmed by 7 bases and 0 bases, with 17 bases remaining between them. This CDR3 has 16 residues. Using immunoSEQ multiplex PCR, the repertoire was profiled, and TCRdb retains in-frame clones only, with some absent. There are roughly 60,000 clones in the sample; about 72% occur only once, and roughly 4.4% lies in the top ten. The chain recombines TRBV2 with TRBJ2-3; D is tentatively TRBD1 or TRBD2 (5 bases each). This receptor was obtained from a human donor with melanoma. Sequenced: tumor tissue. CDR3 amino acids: CASNVRGSVSTDTQYF. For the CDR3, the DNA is TGTGCCAGCAATGTAAGGGGTAGCGTGAGCACAGATACGCAGTATTTT.